Listed below are T cell receptor beta chains from one sample, sequenced in a study of cytomegalovirus exposure and HLA in healthy donors. The table came from immunoSEQ multiplex PCR; TCRdb's copy has only in-frame clones and leaves some out. The data show approximately 71,000 clones, about two thirds seen once. Material: PBMCs. These receptor sequences come from a woman aged 40 to 50 in good health and CMV-seropositive. CDR3s include the opening cysteine and the closing phenylalanine or tryptophan. A D gene is named only where the DNA matches it firmly. Size is stated for part of the rows, as once, few or many counts, or as a class when the clone is expanded.

V gene	clone size	D gene	J gene	CDR3 length	CDR3 DNA	CDR3 protein
TRBV7-9	NA	TRBD2	TRBJ2-1	14	TGTGCCAGCAGCTTCGCGGGGGGGTACAATGAGCAGTTCTTC	CASSFAGGYNEQFF
TRBV2	NA	TRBD1	TRBJ2-1	12	TGTGCCAGCAGGAACAGGGGCGGTGAGCAGTTCTTC	CASRNRGGEQFF
TRBV4-2	NA	NA	TRBJ2-7	13	TGTGCCAGCAGCCTCTGGCAGTTTTACGAGCAGTACTTC	CASSLWQFYEQYF
TRBV19	NA	TRBD1	TRBJ2-1	19	TGTGCCAGTAGTATTTTCTCTTTCAGTGGACAGGGTTCCTACAATGAGCAGTTCTTC	CASSIFSFSGQGSYNEQFF
TRBV11-3	NA	TRBD1	TRBJ1-6	17	TGTGCCAGCACCATGACAGGGTATGGGTCATATAATTCACCCCTCCACTTT	CASTMTGYGSYNSPLHF
TRBV5-8	once	NA	TRBJ2-2	17	TGTGCCAGCAGCTTGTGGCCACCGTCCAACCCCACCGGGGAGCTGTTTTTT	CASSLWPPSNPTGELFF
TRBV5-1	few	NA	TRBJ2-6	14	TGCGCCAGCACCCCTCGCTCTGGGGCCAACGTCCTGACTTTC	CASTPRSGANVLTF
TRBV7-2	NA	TRBD2	TRBJ2-3	15	TGTGCCAGCAGCTTAGTCGGGGGGTACACAGATACGCAGTATTTT	CASSLVGGYTDTQYF
TRBV11-3	NA	NA	TRBJ2-1	13	TGTGCCAGCAGCTGGGGCCTTTACAATGAGCAGTTCTTC	CASSWGLYNEQFF
TRBV6-6	few	NA	TRBJ1-5	13	TGTGCCAGCAGTTACGGGCAGGGCCAGCCCCAGCATTTT	CASSYGQGQPQHF
TRBV10-3	NA	NA	TRBJ1-5	15	TGTGCCATCAGTGATGGGCAGAATAGCAATCAGCCCCAGCATTTT	CAISDGQNSNQPQHF
TRBV5-6	NA	NA	TRBJ2-1	14	TGTGCCAGCAGCCCTGGACTACCCAACGATGAGCAGTTCTTC	CASSPGLPNDEQFF
TRBV10-3	NA	NA	TRBJ1-1	14	TGTGCCATCAGCCGGGACACTTTGGGCACTGAAGCTTTCTTT	CAISRDTLGTEAFF
TRBV6-5	few	TRBD1	TRBJ2-7	15	TGTGCCAGCAGTTACAGGGGACAGGGTACCTACGAGCAGTACTTC	CASSYRGQGTYEQYF
TRBV6-5	NA	TRBD1	TRBJ1-4	14	TGTGCCAGCAGTCGGACAGGGGGCTATGAAAAACTGTTTTTT	CASSRTGGYEKLFF
TRBV27	NA	NA	TRBJ2-7	15	TGTGCCAGCAGTTGGGCAGGGGCGCTCACCTACGAGCAGTACTTC	CASSWAGALTYEQYF
TRBV2	few	TRBD1	TRBJ1-1	17	TGTGCCAGCAGCGGGGACAGGGGGGCCCGCATGAACACTGAAGCTTTCTTT	CASSGDRGARMNTEAFF
TRBV30	few	TRBD1	TRBJ2-1	14	TGTGCCTGGACAGGACAGGTGAACTACAATGAGCAGTTCTTC	CAWTGQVNYNEQFF
TRBV5-6	few	NA	TRBJ1-1	12	TGTGCCAGCAGCCTTCCCCAGGGGAAAGCTTTCTTT	CASSLPQGKAFF
TRBV2	NA	TRBD1	TRBJ1-3	18	TGTGCCAGCAGCGAACGGACAGGGGGGGCCGACTCTGGAAACACCATATATTTT	CASSERTGGADSGNTIYF
TRBV11-3	NA	NA	TRBJ2-7	14	TGTGCCAGCAGCCAGAGACTGACCTCCTACGAGCAGTACTTC	CASSQRLTSYEQYF
TRBV7-7	NA	NA	TRBJ1-1	13	TGTGCTAGCAGCTTAGCCCCCTCCACTGAAGCTTTCTTT	CASSLAPSTEAFF
TRBV5-4	NA	NA	TRBJ1-2	13	TGTGCCAGCAGCTTGGACTCCCTCTATGGCTACACCTTC	CASSLDSLYGYTF
TRBV19	NA	NA	TRBJ2-4	13	TGTGCCACATCTGGCTTGGCCAAAAACATTCAGTACTTC	CATSGLAKNIQYF
TRBV14	NA	NA	TRBJ1-1	15	TGTGCCAGCAGCCACCTCAGGGTCATGAACACTGAAGCTTTCTTT	CASSHLRVMNTEAFF
TRBV7-3	NA	NA	TRBJ2-7	14	TGTGCCAGCAGCTTGGGAGGGGGACCCTACGAGCAGTACTTC	CASSLGGGPYEQYF
TRBV19	once	NA	TRBJ1-1	17	TGTGCCAGTAGGTCTCCCGTAGCTCCGGGGGTGAACACTGAAGCTTTCTTT	CASRSPVAPGVNTEAFF
TRBV25-1	once	TRBD1	TRBJ1-5	14	TGTGCCAGCAGTGACAACAGGGGTAGTCAGCCCCAGCATTTT	CASSDNRGSQPQHF
TRBV12-2	NA	NA	TRBJ2-1	16	TGTGCAAGTCGCTTAGGATGGGACAGGGAATACAATGAGCAGTTCTTC	CASRLGWDREYNEQFF
TRBV7-6	NA	NA	TRBJ1-1	13	TGTGCCAGCAGCTTAGAGGCAGGGATTGAAGCTTTCTTT	CASSLEAGIEAFF
TRBV5-6	few	NA	TRBJ2-5	14	TGTGCCAGCAGCCCCGGGAGAGGTCTTGAGACCCAGTACTTC	CASSPGRGLETQYF
TRBV11-2	NA	NA	TRBJ2-4	17	TGTGCCAGCAGCCCGGCGGACAGGCTCTTTGGGGGGAACATTCAGTACTTC	CASSPADRLFGGNIQYF
TRBV11-3	NA	NA	TRBJ1-3	17	TGTGCCAGCAGCCAAGCTGGCCGACAAATTCCTGGAAACACCATATATTTT	CASSQAGRQIPGNTIYF
TRBV7-9	few	TRBD1	TRBJ2-7	15	TGTGCCAGCAGCTTCCGGGACAGTGTTGCCTACGAGCAGTACTTC	CASSFRDSVAYEQYF
TRBV5-1	NA	NA	TRBJ2-5	14	TGCGCCAGCAGCCCGACACCGGGGCAAGAGACCCAGTACTTC	CASSPTPGQETQYF
TRBV6-5	NA	TRBD1	TRBJ1-2	14	TGTGCCAGCGGGAAGGGACAGCTCAACTATGGCTACACCTTC	CASGKGQLNYGYTF
TRBV19	NA	TRBD1	TRBJ1-4	16	TGTGCCAGTAGTTTCCGGACAGGGGCCCCACGGGAAAAACTGTTTTTT	CASSFRTGAPREKLFF
TRBV5-1	NA	TRBD1	TRBJ2-7	15	TGCGCCAGCAGCGAGGGACAGGGAAACTCCTACGAGCAGTACTTC	CASSEGQGNSYEQYF
TRBV5-1	NA	TRBD1	TRBJ1-2	16	TGCGCCAGCAGCTTGGTCCCGGGACAGGGGGCCGATGGCTACACCTTC	CASSLVPGQGADGYTF
TRBV6-5	NA	NA	TRBJ1-5	13	TGTGCCAGCAGCATGGGGCAGGATCAGCCCCAGCATTTT	CASSMGQDQPQHF
TRBV2	NA	NA	TRBJ2-5	13	TGTGCCAGCAAAGGAAATAGCGAAGAGACCCAGTACTTC	CASKGNSEETQYF
TRBV2	NA	NA	TRBJ2-1	17	TGTGCCAGCAGTGACAGAGACTCCCGTTTTGGGTACAATGAGCAGTTCTTC	CASSDRDSRFGYNEQFF
TRBV28	NA	TRBD1	TRBJ1-4	17	TGTGCCAGCACCGGTGGACAGGGGTCGCCCTTCGGGGAAAAACTGTTTTTT	CASTGGQGSPFGEKLFF
TRBV30	NA	NA	TRBJ2-7	14	TGTGCCTGGAGTGTGGGCGGGGGCCTTTACGAGCAGTACTTC	CAWSVGGGLYEQYF
TRBV6-1	NA	NA	TRBJ1-2	13	TGTGCCAGCGCTCGAGCTCCTAACTATGGCTACACCTTC	CASARAPNYGYTF